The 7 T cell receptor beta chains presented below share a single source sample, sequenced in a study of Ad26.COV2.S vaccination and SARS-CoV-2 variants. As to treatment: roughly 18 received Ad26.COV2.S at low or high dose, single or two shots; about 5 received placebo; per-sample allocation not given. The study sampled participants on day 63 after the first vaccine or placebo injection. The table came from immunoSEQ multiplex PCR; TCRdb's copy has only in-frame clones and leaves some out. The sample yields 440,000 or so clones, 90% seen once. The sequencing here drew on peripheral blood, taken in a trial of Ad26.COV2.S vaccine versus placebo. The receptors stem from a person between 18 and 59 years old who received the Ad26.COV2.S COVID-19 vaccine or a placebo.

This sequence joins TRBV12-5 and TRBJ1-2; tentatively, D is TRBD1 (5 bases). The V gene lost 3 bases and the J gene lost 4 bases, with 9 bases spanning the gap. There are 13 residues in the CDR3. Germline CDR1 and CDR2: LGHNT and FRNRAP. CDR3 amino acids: CASGFGQGYGYTF. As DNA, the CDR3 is TGTGCTAGTGGTTTCGGCCAGGGCTATGGCTACACCTTC. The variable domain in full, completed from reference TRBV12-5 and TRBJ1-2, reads DARVTQTPRHKVTEMGQEVTMRCQPILGHNTVFWYRQTMMQGLELLAYFRNRAPLDDSGMPKDRFSAEMPDATLATLKIQPSEPRDSAVYFCASGFGQGYGYTFGSGTRLTVV.

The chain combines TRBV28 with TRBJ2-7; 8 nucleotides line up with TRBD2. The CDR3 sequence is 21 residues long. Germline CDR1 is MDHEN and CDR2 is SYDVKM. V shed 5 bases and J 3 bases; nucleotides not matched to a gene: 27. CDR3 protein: CASSRRGIAGPPRGRHYEQYF. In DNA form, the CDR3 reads TGTGCCAGCAGTAGGAGGGGAATAGCGGGGCCCCCCAGGGGTCGTCACTACGAGCAGTACTTC.

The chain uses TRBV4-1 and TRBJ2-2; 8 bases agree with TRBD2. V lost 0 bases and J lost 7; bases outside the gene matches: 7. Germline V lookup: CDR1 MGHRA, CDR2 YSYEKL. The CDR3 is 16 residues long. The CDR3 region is CASSQEAAGAGGELFF. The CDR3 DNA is TGCGCCAGCAGCCAAGAGGCAGCGGGAGCTGGCGGGGAGCTGTTTTTT.

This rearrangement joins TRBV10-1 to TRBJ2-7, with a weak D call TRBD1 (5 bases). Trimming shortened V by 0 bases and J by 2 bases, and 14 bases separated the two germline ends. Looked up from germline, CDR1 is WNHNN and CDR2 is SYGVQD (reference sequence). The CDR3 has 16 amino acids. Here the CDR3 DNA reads TGCGCCAGCAGTGAGTCGGCCGGCAGGGCCCCCTACGAGCAGTACTTC. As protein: CASSESAGRAPYEQYF.

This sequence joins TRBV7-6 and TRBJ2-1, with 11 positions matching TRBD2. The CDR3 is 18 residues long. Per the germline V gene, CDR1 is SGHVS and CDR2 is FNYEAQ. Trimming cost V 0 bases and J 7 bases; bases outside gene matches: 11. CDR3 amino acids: CASSLALAGGGGGNEQFF. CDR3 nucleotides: TGTGCCAGCAGCTTAGCCCTAGCGGGAGGAGGGGGGGGAAATGAGCAGTTCTTC.

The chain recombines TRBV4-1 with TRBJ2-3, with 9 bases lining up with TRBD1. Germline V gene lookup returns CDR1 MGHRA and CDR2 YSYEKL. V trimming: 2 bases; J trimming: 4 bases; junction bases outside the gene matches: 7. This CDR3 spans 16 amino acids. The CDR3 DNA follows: TGCGCCAGCAGCCAAAGGGGGGACAGGGTGTCAGATACGCAGTATTTT. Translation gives CASSQRGDRVSDTQYF.

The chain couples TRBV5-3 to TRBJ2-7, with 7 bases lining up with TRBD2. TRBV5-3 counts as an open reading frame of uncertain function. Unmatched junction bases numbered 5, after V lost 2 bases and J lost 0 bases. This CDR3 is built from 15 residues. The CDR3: CARSFQRDGSYEQYF. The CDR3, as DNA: TGTGCCAGAAGCTTTCAGCGGGACGGCTCCTACGAGCAGTACTTC.